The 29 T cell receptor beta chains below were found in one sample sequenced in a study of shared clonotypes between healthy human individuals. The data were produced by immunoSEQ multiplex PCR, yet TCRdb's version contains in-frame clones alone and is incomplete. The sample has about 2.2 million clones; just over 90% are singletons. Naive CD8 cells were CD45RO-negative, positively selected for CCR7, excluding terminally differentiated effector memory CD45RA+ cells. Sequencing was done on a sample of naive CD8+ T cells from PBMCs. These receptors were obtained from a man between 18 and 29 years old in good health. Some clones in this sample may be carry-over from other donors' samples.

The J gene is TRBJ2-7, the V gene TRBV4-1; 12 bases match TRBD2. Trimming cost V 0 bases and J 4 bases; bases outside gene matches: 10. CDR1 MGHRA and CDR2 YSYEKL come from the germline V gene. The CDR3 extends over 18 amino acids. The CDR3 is CASSQETSGRTPGYEQYF. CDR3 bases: TGCGCCAGCAGCCAAGAGACTAGCGGGAGAACCCCTGGGTACGAGCAGTACTTC.

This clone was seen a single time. CDR3 residues: CATKLRQDHYEQYF. The CDR3 DNA reads as TGTGCCACCAAATTAAGACAGGACCACTACGAGCAGTACTTC. The chain carries TRBV2 and TRBJ2-7, with D perhaps TRBD1 (6 bases). This CDR3 comprises 14 residues. The V end lost 10 bases, the J end lost 3 bases, and 19 bases lay between the germline ends. CDR1 is SNHLY, CDR2 FYNNEI, per germline.

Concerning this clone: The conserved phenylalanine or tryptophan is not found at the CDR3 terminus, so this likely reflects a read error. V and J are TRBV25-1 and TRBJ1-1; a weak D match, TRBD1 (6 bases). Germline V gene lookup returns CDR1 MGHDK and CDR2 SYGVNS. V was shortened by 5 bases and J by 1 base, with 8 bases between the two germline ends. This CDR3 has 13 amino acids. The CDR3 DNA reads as TGTGCCAGCAGTCCGACAGGGAACACTGAAGCTTTCCTT. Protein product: CASSPTGNTEAFL.

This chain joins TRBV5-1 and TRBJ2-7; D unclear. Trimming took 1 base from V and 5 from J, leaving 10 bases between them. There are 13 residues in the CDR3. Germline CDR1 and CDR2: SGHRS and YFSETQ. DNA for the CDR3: TGCGCCAGCAGCTTGAGTTGGGGAAACGAGCAGTACTTC. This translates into CASSLSWGNEQYF.

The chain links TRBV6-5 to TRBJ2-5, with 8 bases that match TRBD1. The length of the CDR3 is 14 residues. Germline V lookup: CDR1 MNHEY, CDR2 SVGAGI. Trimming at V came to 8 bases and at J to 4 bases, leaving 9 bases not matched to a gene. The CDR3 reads CASSRGRVGETQYF. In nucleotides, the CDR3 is TGTGCCAGCTCCAGGGGGCGAGTAGGAGAGACCCAGTACTTC.

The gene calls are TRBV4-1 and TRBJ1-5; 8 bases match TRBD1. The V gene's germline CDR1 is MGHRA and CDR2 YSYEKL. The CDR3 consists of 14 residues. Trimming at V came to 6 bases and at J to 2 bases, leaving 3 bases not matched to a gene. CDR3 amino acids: CASRDRVGNQPQHF. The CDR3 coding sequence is TGCGCCAGCAGGGACAGGGTGGGCAATCAGCCCCAGCATTTT.

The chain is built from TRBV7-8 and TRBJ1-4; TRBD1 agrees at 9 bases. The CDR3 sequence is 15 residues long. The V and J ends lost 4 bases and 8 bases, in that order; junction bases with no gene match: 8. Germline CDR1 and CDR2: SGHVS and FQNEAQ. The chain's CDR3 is CASSSGDRVGEKLFF. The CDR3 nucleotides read TGTGCCAGCAGCTCGGGGGACAGGGTTGGCGAAAAACTGTTTTTT.

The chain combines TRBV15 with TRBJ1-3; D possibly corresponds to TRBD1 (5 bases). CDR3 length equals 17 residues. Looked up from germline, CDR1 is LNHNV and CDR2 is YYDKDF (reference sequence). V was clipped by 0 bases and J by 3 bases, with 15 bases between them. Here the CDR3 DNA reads TGTGCCACCAGCAGAGAGGCCAATTGGGGGATTGGAAACACCATATATTTT. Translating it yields CATSREANWGIGNTIYF. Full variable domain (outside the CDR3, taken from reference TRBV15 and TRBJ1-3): DAMVIQNPRYQVTQFGKPVTLSCSQTLNHNVMYWYQQKSSQAPKLLFHYYDKDFNNEADTPDNFQSRRPNTSFCFLDIRSPGLGDTAMYLCATSREANWGIGNTIYFGEGSWLTVV.

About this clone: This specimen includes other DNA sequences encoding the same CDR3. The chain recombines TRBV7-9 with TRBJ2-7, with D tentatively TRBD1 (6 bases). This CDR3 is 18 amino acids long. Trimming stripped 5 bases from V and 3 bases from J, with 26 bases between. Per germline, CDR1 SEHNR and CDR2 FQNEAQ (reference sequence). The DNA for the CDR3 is TGTGCCAGCAGCGCCCGCCCTCCGAGGAGTTGGGACATCTACGAGCAGTACTTC. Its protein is CASSARPPRSWDIYEQYF.

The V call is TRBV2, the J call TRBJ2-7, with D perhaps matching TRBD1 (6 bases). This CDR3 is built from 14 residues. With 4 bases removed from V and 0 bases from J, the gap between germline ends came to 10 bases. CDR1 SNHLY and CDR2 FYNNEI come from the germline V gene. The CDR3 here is CASSGRDNSYEQYF. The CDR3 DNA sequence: TGTGCCAGCAGTGGCCGGGACAACTCCTACGAGCAGTACTTC. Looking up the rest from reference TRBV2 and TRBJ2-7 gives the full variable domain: EPEVTQTPSHQVTQMGQEVILRCVPISNHLYFYWYRQILGQKVEFLVSFYNNEISEKSEIFDDQFSVERPDGSNFTLKIRSTKLEDSAMYFCASSGRDNSYEQYFGPGTRLTVT.

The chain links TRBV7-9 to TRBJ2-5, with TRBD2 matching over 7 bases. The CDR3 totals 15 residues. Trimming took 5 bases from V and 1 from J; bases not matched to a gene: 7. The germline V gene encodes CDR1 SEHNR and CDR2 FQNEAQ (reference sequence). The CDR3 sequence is CASSPGLVLQETQYF. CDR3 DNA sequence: TGTGCCAGCAGCCCCGGACTAGTCCTCCAAGAGACCCAGTACTTC.

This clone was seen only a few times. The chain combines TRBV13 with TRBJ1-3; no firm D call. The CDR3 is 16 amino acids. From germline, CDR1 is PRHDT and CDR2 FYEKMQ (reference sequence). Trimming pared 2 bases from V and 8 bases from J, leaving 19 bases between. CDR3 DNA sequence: TGTGCCAGCAGCTTAAGAATTGGTTCTTCGATCGACACCATATATTTT. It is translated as CASSLRIGSSIDTIYF.

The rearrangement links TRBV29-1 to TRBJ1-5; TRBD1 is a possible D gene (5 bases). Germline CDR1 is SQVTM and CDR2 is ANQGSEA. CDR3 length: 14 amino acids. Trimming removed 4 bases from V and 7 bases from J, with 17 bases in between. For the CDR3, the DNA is TGCAGCGTTGGCGGCGGGGGGTTAGGGCAGCCCCAGCATTTT. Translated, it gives CSVGGGGLGQPQHF.

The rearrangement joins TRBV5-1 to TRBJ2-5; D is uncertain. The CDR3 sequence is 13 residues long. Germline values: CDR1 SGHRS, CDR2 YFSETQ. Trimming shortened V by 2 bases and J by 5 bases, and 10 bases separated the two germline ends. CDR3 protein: CASSFGLRETQYF. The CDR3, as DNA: TGCGCCAGCAGCTTCGGGCTTCGGGAGACCCAGTACTTC.

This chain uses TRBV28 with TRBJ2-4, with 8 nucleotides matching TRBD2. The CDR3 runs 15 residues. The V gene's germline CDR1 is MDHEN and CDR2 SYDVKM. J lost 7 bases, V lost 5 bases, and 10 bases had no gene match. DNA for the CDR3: TGTGCCAGCAGTACCCGACTAGCGACCTTCAACATTCAGTACTTC. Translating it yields CASSTRLATFNIQYF.

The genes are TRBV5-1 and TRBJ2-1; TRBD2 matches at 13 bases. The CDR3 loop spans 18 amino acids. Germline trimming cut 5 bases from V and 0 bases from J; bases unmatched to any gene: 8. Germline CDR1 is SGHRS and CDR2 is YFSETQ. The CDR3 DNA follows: TGCGCCAGCAGTCCGGGACTAGCGGGACTAAGCTCCTACAATGAGCAGTTCTTC. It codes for CASSPGLAGLSSYNEQFF.

This chain's CDR3 is CASSLVGGPSEQFF. CDR3 nucleotides: TGTGCCAGCAGCTTAGTGGGGGGACCTAGCGAGCAGTTCTTC. This chain uses TRBV7-9 with TRBJ2-1, with TRBD2 as a possible D gene (6 bases). Germline V gene lookup returns CDR1 SEHNR and CDR2 FQNEAQ (reference sequence). V lost 1 base and J lost 10, with 14 bases in between. The CDR3 loop spans 14 amino acids. Complete variable domain (other parts from reference TRBV7-9 and TRBJ2-1): DTGVSQNPRHKITKRGQNVTFRCDPISEHNRLYWYRQTLGQGPEFLTYFQNEAQLEKSRLLSDRFSAERPKGSFSTLEIQRTEQGDSAMYLCASSLVGGPSEQFFGPGTRLTVL.

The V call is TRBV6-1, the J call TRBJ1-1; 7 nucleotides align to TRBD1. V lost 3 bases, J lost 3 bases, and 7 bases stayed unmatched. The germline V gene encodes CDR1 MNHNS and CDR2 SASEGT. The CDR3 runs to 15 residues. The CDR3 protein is CASSDFGRGDTEAFF. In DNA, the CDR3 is TGTGCCAGCAGTGACTTTGGCAGGGGGGACACTGAAGCTTTCTTT.

CDR3 residues: CASSRPGTGTPSTDTQYF. The CDR3 DNA is TGTGCCAGCAGTCGTCCCGGGACAGGGACCCCTAGCACAGATACGCAGTATTTT. The chain uses TRBV27 and TRBJ2-3, with 9 bases identical to TRBD1. The V gene's germline CDR1 is MNHEY and CDR2 SMNVEV (reference sequence). V shed 5 bases and J 0 bases; nucleotides not matched to a gene: 12. This CDR3 is built from 18 residues.

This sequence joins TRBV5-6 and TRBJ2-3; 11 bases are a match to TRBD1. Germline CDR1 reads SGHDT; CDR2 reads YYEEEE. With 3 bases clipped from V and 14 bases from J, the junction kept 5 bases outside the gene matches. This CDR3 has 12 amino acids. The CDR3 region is CASSWGQGEGYF. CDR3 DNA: TGTGCCAGCAGCTGGGGACAGGGGGAAGGGTATTTT.

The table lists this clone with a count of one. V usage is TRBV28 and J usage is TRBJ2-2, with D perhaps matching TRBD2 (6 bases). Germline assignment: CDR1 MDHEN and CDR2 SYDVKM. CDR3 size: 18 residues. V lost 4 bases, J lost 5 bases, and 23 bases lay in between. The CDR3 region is CASSYPPGLPLQTGELFF. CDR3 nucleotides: TGTGCCAGCAGTTACCCCCCGGGACTCCCGCTCCAGACCGGGGAGCTGTTTTTT.

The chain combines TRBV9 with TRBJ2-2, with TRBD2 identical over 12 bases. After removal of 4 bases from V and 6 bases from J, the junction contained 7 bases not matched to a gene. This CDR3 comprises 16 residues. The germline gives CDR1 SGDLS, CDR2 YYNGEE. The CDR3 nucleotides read TGTGCCAGCAGCATGTTCCCTAGCGGGAGGGCCGGGGAGCTGTTTTTT. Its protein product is CASSMFPSGRAGELFF.

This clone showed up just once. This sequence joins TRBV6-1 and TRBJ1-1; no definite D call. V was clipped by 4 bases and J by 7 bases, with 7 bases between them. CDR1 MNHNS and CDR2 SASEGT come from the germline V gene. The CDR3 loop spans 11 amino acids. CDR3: CASSVVGEAFF. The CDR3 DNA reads TGTGCCAGCAGTGTGGTCGGTGAAGCTTTCTTT.

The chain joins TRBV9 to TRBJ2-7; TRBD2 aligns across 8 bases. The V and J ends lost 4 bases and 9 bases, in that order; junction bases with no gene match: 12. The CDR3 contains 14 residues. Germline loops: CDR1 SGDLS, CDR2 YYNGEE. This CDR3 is CASSPRTGGEMQYF. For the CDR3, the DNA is TGTGCCAGCAGCCCCCGTACCGGGGGGGAAATGCAGTACTTC.

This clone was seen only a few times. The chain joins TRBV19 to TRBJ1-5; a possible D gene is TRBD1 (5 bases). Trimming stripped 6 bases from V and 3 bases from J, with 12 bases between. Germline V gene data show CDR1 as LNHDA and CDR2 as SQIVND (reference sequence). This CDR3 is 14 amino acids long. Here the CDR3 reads CASRGSGHNQPQHF. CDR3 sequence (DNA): TGTGCCAGTAGGGGTTCAGGACACAATCAGCCCCAGCATTTT.

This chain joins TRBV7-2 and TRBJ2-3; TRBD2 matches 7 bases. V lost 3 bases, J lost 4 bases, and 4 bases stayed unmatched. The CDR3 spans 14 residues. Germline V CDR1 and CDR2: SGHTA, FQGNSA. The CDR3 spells CASSFARGADTQYF. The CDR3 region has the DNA TGTGCCAGCAGCTTCGCCCGGGGGGCAGATACGCAGTATTTT.

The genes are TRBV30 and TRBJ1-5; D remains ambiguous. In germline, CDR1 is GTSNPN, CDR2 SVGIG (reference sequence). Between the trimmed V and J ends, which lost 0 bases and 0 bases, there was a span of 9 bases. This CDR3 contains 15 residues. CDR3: CAWSVPGYSNQPQHF. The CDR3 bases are TGTGCCTGGAGTGTACCCGGGTATAGCAATCAGCCCCAGCATTTT. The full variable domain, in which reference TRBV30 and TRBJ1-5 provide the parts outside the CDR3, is SQTIHQWPATLVQPVGSPLSLECTVEGTSNPNLYWYRQAAGRGLQLLFYSVGIGQISSEVPQNLSASRPQDRQFILSSKKLLLSDSGFYLCAWSVPGYSNQPQHFGDGTRLSIL.

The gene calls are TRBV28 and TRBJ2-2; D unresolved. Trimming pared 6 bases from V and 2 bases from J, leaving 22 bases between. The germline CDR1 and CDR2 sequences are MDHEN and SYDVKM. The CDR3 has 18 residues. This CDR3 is CASSSFGIGHTNTGELFF. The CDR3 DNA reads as TGTGCCAGCAGCTCGTTTGGAATCGGCCATACAAACACCGGGGAGCTGTTTTTT.

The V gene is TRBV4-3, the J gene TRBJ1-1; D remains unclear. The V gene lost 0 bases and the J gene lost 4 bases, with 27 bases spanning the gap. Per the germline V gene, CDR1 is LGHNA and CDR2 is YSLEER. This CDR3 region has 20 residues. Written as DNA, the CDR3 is TGCGCCAGCAGCCAAGATCTTTATACGACGCAGTCCAACTCGGGCACTGAAGCTTTCTTT. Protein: CASSQDLYTTQSNSGTEAFF.